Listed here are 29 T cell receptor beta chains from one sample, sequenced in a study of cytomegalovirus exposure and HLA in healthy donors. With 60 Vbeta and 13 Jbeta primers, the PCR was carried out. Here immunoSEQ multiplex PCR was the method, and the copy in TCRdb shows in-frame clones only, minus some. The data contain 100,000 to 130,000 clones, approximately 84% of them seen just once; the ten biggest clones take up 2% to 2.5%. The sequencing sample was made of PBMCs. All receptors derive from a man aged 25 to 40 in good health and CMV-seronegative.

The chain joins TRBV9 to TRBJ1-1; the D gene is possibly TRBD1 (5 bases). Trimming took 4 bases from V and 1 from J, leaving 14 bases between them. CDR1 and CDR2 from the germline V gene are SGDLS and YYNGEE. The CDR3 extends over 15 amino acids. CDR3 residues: CASSPGGQGNTEAFF. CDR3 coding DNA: TGTGCCAGCAGCCCGGGGGGTCAGGGGAACACTGAAGCTTTCTTT.

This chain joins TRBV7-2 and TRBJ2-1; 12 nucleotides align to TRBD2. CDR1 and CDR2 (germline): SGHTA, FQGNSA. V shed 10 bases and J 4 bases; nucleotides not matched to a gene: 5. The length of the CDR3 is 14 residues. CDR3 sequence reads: CANLLAGGYNEQFF. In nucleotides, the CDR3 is TGTGCCAACCTACTAGCGGGGGGATACAATGAGCAGTTCTTC.

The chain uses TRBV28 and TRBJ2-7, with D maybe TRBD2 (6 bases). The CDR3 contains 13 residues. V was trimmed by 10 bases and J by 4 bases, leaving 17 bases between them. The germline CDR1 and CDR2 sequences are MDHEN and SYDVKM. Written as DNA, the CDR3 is TGTGCCATTACAGCCGGGAGTGGTTACGAGCAGTACTTC. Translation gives CAITAGSGYEQYF.

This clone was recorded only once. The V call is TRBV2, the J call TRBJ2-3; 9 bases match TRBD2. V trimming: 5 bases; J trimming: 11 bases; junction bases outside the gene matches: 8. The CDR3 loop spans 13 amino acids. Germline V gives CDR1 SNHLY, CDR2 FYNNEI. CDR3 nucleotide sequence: TGTGCCAGCAGTAGACTAGCGGATCAAGGGCAGTATTTT. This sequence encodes CASSRLADQGQYF.

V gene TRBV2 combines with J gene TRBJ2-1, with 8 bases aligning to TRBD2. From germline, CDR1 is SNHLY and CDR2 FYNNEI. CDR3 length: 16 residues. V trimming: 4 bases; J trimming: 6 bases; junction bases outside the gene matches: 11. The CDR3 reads CASSGGLVAGLNEQFF. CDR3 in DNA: TGTGCCAGCAGTGGAGGACTGGTAGCGGGGCTCAATGAGCAGTTCTTC.

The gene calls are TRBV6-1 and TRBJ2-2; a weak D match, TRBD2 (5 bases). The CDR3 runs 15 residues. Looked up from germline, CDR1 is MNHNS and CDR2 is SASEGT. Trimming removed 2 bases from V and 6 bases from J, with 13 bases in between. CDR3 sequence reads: CASSELRGRAGELFF. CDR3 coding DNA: TGTGCCAGCAGTGAACTTCGGGGAAGGGCCGGGGAGCTGTTTTTT.

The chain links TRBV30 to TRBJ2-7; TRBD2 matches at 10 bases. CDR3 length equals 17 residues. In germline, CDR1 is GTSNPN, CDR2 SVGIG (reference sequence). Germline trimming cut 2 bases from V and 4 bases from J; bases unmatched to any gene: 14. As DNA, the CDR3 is TGTGCCTGGAGTCCCACCTTCGGCTTACTAGCGGGATACGAGCAGTACTTC. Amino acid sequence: CAWSPTFGLLAGYEQYF.

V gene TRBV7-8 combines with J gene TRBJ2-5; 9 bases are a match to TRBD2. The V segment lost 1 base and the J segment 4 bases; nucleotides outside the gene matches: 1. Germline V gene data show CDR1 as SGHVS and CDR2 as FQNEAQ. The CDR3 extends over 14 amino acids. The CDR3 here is CASSLVAGVETQYF. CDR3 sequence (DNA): TGTGCCAGCAGCTTAGTAGCGGGAGTAGAGACCCAGTACTTC.

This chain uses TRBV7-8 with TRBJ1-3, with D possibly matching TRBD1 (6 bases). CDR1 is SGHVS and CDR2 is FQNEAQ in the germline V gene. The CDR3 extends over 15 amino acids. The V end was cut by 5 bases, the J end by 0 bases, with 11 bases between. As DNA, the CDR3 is TGTGCCAGCAGCCCCGGGACATACTCTGGAAACACCATATATTTT. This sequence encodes CASSPGTYSGNTIYF.

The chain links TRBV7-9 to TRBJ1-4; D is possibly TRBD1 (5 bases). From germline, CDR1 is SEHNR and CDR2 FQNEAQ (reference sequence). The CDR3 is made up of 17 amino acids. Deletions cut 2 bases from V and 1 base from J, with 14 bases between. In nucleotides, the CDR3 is TGTGCCAGCAGCTTATGGGGAGGGGCGCGAACTAATGAAAAACTGTTTTTT. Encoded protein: CASSLWGGARTNEKLFF.

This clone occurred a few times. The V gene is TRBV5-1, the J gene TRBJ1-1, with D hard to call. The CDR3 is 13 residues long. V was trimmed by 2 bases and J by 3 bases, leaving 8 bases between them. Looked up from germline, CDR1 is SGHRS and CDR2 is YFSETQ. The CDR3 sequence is CASSLEVDTEAFF. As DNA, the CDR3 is TGCGCCAGCAGCTTAGAAGTAGACACTGAAGCTTTCTTT.

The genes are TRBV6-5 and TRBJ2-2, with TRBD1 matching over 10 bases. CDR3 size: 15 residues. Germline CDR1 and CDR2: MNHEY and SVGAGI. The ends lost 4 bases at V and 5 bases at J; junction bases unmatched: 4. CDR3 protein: CASSLDRGSTGELFF. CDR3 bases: TGTGCCAGCAGTTTGGACAGGGGGTCGACCGGGGAGCTGTTTTTT.

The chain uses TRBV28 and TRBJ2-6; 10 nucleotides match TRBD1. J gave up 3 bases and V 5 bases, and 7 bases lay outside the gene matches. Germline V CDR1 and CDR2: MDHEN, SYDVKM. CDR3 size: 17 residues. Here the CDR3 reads CASSRPGQGRGANVLTF. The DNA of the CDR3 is TGTGCCAGCAGTAGACCGGGACAGGGGCGTGGGGCCAACGTCCTGACTTTC.

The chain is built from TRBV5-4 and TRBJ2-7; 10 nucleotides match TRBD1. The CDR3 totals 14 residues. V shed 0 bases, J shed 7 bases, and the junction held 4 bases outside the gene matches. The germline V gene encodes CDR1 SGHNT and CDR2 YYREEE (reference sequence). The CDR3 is CASSLGQGANEQYF. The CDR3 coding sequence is TGTGCCAGCAGCTTGGGACAGGGGGCGAATGAGCAGTACTTC. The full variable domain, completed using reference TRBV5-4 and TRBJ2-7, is ETGVTQSPTHLIKTRGQQVTLRCSSQSGHNTVSWYQQALGQGPQFIFQYYREEENGRGNFPPRFSGLQFPNYSSELNVNALELDDSALYLCASSLGQGANEQYFGPGTRLTVT.

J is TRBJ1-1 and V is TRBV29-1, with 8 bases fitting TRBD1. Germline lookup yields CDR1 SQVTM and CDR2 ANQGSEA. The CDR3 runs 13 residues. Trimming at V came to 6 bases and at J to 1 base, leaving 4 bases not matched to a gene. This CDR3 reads CSVPGQGNTEAFF. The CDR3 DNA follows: TGCAGCGTCCCCGGACAGGGGAACACTGAAGCTTTCTTT. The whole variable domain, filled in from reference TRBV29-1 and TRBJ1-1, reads SAVISQKPSRDICQRGTSLTIQCQVDSQVTMMFWYRQQPGQSLTLIATANQGSEATYESGFVIDKFPISRPNLTFSTLTVSNMSPEDSSIYLCSVPGQGNTEAFFGQGTRLTVV.

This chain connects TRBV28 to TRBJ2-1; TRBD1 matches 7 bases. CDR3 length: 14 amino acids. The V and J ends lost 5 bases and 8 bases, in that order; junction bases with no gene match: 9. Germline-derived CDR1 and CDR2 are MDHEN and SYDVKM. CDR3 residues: CASSPPITGDEQFF. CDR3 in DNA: TGTGCCAGCAGTCCCCCCATAACAGGGGATGAGCAGTTCTTC.

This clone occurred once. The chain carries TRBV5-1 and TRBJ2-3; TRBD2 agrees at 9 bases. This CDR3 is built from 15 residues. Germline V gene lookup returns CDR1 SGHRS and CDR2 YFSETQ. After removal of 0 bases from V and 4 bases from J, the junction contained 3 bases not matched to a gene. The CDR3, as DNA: TGCGCCAGCAGCTTGGTTGGCGGGGGGGCAGATACGCAGTATTTT. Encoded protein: CASSLVGGGADTQYF.

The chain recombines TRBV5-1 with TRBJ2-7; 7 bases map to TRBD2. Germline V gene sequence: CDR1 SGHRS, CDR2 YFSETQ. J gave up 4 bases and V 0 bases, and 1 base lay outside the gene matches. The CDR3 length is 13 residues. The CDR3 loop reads CASSLEGLYEQYF. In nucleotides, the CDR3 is TGCGCCAGCAGCTTGGAGGGACTATACGAGCAGTACTTC. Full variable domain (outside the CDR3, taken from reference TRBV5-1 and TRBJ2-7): KAGVTQTPRYLIKTRGQQVTLSCSPISGHRSVSWYQQTPGQGLQFLFEYFSETQRNKGNFPGRFSGRQFSNSRSEMNVSTLELGDSALYLCASSLEGLYEQYFGPGTRLTVT.

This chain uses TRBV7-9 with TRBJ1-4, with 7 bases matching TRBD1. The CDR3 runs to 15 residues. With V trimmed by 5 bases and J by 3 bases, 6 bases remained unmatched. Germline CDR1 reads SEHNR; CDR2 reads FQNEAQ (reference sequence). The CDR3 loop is CASSTPGTANEKLFF. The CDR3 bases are TGTGCCAGCAGCACTCCCGGGACAGCTAATGAAAAACTGTTTTTT.

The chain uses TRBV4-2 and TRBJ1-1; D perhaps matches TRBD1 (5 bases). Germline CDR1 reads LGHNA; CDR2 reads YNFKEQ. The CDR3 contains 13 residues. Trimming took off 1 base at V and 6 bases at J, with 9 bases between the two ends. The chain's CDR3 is CASSQAGVAEAFF. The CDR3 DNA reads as TGTGCCAGCAGCCAAGCGGGGGTCGCTGAAGCTTTCTTT.

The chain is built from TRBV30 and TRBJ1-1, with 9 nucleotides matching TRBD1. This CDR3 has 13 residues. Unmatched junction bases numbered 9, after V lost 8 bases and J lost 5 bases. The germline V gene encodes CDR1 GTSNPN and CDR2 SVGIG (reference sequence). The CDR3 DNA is TGTGCCGGTGGACGACAGGGGGTTACTGAAGCTTTCTTT. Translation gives CAGGRQGVTEAFF.

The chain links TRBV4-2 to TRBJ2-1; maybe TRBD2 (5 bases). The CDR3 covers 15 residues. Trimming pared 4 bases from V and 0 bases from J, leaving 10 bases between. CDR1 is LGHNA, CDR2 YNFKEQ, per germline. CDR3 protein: CASSRRGSSYNEQFF. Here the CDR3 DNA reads TGTGCCAGCAGCCGTCGGGGTAGCTCCTACAATGAGCAGTTCTTC.

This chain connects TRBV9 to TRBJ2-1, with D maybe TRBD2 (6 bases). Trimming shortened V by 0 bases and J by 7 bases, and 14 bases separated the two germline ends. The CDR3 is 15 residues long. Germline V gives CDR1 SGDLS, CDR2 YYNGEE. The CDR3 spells CASSVDGGAGNEQFF. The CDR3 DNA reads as TGTGCCAGCAGCGTAGACGGGGGTGCGGGTAATGAGCAGTTCTTC.

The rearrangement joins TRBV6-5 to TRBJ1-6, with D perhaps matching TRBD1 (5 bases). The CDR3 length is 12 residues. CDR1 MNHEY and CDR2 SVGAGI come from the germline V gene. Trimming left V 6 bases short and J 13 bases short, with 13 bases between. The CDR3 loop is CASRPPGGPLHF. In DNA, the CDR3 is TGTGCCAGCAGACCCCCGGGGGGTCCCCTCCACTTT.

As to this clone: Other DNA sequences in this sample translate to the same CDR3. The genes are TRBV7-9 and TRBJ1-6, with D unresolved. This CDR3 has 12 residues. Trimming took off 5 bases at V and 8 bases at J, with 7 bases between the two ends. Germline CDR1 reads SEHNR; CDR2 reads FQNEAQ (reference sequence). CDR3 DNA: TGTGCCAGCAGCCCCGGGGATTCACCCCTCCACTTT. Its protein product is CASSPGDSPLHF.

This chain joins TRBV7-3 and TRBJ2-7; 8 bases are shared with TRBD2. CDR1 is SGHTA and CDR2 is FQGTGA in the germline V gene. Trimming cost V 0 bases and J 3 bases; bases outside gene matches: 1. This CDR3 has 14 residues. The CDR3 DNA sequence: TGTGCCAGCAGCTTAACAGCGGGAGTCTACGAGCAGTACTTC. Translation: CASSLTAGVYEQYF.

CDR3 sequence reads: CASSEPDRAGANVLTF. In DNA form, the CDR3 reads TGTGCCAGCAGTGAACCGGACAGGGCTGGGGCCAACGTCCTGACTTTC. J is TRBJ2-6 and V is TRBV25-1; 8 positions agree with TRBD1. The V and J ends lost 2 bases and 2 bases, in that order; junction bases with no gene match: 2. CDR1 and CDR2 from the germline V gene are MGHDK and SYGVNS. The CDR3 runs 16 residues. Together with reference TRBV25-1 and TRBJ2-6, the CDR3 gives the full variable domain: EADIYQTPRYLVIGTGKKITLECSQTMGHDKMYWYQQDPGMELHLIHYSYGVNSTEKGDLSSESTVSRIRTEHFPLTLESARPSHTSQYLCASSEPDRAGANVLTFGAGSRLTVL.

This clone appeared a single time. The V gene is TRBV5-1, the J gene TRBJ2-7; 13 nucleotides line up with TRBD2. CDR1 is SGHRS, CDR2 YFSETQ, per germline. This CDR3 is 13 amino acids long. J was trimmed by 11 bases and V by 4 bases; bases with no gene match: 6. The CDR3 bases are TGCGCCAGCAGCACTGGGACTAGCGGGACCGAGTACTTC. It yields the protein CASSTGTSGTEYF.

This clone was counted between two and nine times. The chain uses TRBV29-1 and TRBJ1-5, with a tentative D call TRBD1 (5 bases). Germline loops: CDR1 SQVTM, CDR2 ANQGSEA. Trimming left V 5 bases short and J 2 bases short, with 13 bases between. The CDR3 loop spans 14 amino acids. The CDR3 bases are TGCAGCGTTATGGGCCAGGGCGGCAATCAGCCCCAGCATTTT. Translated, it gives CSVMGQGGNQPQHF. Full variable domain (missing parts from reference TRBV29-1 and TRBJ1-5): SAVISQKPSRDICQRGTSLTIQCQVDSQVTMMFWYRQQPGQSLTLIATANQGSEATYESGFVIDKFPISRPNLTFSTLTVSNMSPEDSSIYLCSVMGQGGNQPQHFGDGTRLSIL.